This TCR beta chain was profiled in a study of blood T cells in healthy people across ages. A second PCR, run for roughly 7 to 12 cycles, used a sample-barcoded 5' primer plus a J-beta primer mix. A template-switch adaptor that had 12 random nucleotides put a tag on each cDNA molecule. TCRdb redid the calling of the 5' RACE reads with MiXCR, one entry per CDR3 protein. The sample contains some 730,000 distinct CDR3 sequences, over 20% of which appear only once. Between the trimmed V and J ends, which lost 4 bases and 0 bases, there was a span of 12 bases. Looked up from germline, CDR1 is LGHDT and CDR2 is YNNKEL (reference sequence). This CDR3 has 15 amino acids. In its sample, this clonotype was seen many times.

The sample was blood. The sequence was obtained from a man aged 65-85 years in good health. The chain recombines TRBV3-1 with TRBJ2-5; D unresolved. CDR3 sequence (DNA): TGTGCCAGCAGCCCCCGTACCTCGTACCAAGAGACCCAGTACTTC. Amino acid sequence: CASSPRTSYQETQYF.